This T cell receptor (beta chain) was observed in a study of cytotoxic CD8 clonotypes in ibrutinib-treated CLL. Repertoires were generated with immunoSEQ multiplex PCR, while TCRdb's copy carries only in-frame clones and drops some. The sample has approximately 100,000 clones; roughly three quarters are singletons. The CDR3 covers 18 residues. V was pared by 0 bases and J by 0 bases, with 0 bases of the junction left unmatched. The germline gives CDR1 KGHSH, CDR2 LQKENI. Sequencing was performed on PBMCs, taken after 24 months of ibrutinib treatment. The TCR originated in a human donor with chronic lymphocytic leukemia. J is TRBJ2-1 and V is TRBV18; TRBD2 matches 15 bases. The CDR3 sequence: CASSPPGLAGGSYNEQFF. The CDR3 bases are TGTGCCAGCTCACCACCGGGACTAGCGGGGGGCTCCTACAATGAGCAGTTCTTC.